Presented here are 32 T cell receptor beta chains from one specimen sequenced in a study of T cells after yellow fever vaccination. TCRdb used MiXCR to reprocess the 5' RACE reads, holding one entry per CDR3 protein. The table shows a few hundred thousand distinct CDR3 sequences, with about 17% occurring only once. Sequencing was performed on PBMCs, taken more than 4 days after the first yellow fever vaccination. These receptors were collected from a man between 18 and 29 years old who received the YFV17D yellow fever vaccine.

This clonotype has a handful of counts. This sequence joins TRBV9 and TRBJ1-3, with 9 nucleotides matching TRBD1. The CDR3 totals 17 residues. With 4 bases clipped from V and 0 bases from J, the junction kept 8 bases outside the gene matches. CDR1 and CDR2 (germline): SGDLS, YYNGEE. This CDR3 reads CASSPRTGDFSGNTIYF. CDR3 coding DNA: TGTGCCAGCAGCCCACGGACAGGGGATTTCTCTGGAAACACCATATATTTT. Full variable domain (rest looked up from reference TRBV9 and TRBJ1-3): DSGVTQTPKHLITATGQRVTLRCSPRSGDLSVYWYQQSLDQGLQFLIQYYNGEERAKGNILERFSAQQFPDLHSELNLSSLELGDSALYFCASSPRTGDFSGNTIYFGEGSWLTVV.

Only a few counts were recorded for this clonotype. This sequence joins TRBV29-1 and TRBJ1-1; D unresolved. Germline-derived CDR1 and CDR2 are SQVTM and ANQGSEA. V was cut by 0 bases and J by 7 bases, with 12 bases left in between. CDR3 size: 13 residues. CDR3 sequence (DNA): TGCAGCGTTGAAGAAAATGAAGGCGGTGAAGCTTTCTTT. Its translation is CSVEENEGGEAFF.

This clonotype occurred a few times. This rearrangement joins TRBV30 to TRBJ2-3, with 8 bases aligning to TRBD1. Per the germline V gene, CDR1 is GTSNPN and CDR2 is SVGIG (reference sequence). The V segment lost 4 bases and the J segment 2 bases; nucleotides outside the gene matches: 8. The CDR3 runs to 15 residues. In DNA form, the CDR3 reads TGTGCCTGGAAAAGGGGGACAGGCCTCACAGATACGCAGTATTTT. Encoded protein: CAWKRGTGLTDTQYF.

This clonotype was found a few times. This chain joins TRBV12-3 or TRBV12-4 and TRBJ2-3; D is unresolved. V dropped 2 bases and J dropped 4 bases, with 7 bases sitting between them. The CDR3 has 13 residues. The CDR3 sequence is CASSLMGSDTQYF. The CDR3 DNA follows: TGTGCCAGCAGTTTAATGGGGTCAGATACGCAGTATTTT.

The chain is built from TRBV18 and TRBJ2-5; TRBD1 aligns across 9 bases. Trimming at V came to 8 bases and at J to 4 bases, leaving 5 bases not matched to a gene. CDR1 is KGHSH, CDR2 LQKENI, per germline. The CDR3 totals 13 residues. In DNA, the CDR3 is TGTGCCAGCCATACAGGGGGCGGAGAGACCCAGTACTTC. Protein sequence: CASHTGGGETQYF. The full variable domain, rest sourced from reference TRBV18 and TRBJ2-5, is NAGVMQNPRHLVRRRGQEARLRCSPMKGHSHVYWYRQLPEEGLKFMVYLQKENIIDESGMPKERFSAEFPKEGPSILRIQQVVRGDSAAYFCASHTGGGETQYFGPGTRLLVL.

The chain carries TRBV6-1 and TRBJ1-1; 10 bases agree with TRBD1. Germline V gene sequence: CDR1 MNHNS, CDR2 SASEGT. The CDR3 is made up of 14 amino acids. With 10 bases clipped from V and 5 bases from J, the junction kept 10 bases outside the gene matches. The CDR3 DNA reads TGTGCCATGCGTCCTGACAGGGGGCCTACTGAAGCTTTCTTT. Translation: CAMRPDRGPTEAFF.

The DNA of the CDR3 is TGTGCCAGCAGCCAAAGGGACAGGGATTCACCCCTCCACTTT. It codes for CASSQRDRDSPLHF. The chain carries TRBV3-1 and TRBJ1-6, with 9 bases identical to TRBD1. The trim removed 2 bases at V and 8 bases at J, leaving 1 base unmatched. Germline V lookup: CDR1 LGHDT, CDR2 YNNKEL (reference sequence). There are 14 residues in the CDR3.

A few counts support this clonotype. This chain uses TRBV19 with TRBJ2-1; 11 nucleotides match TRBD2. The CDR3 contains 15 residues. V shed 7 bases and J 5 bases; nucleotides not matched to a gene: 7. Per germline, CDR1 LNHDA and CDR2 SQIVND (reference sequence). In DNA, the CDR3 is TGTGCCAGTAATCTAGCGGGGGGCATCAACAATGAGCAGTTCTTC. Its protein product is CASNLAGGINNEQFF.

The chain employs TRBV5-8 and TRBJ1-1; D gene uncertain. Deletions cut 0 bases from V and 0 bases from J, with 15 bases between. The CDR3 consists of 17 residues. Germline V gene lookup returns CDR1 SGHTS and CDR2 YDEGEE. The CDR3 here is CASSLGRISFMNTEAFF. The DNA for the CDR3 is TGTGCCAGCAGCTTGGGCAGGATAAGCTTTATGAACACTGAAGCTTTCTTT.

This clonotype was found a few times. The V gene is TRBV5-1, the J gene TRBJ2-7, with TRBD1 matching 8 bases. The ends lost 3 bases at V and 6 bases at J; junction bases unmatched: 14. Germline values: CDR1 SGHRS, CDR2 YFSETQ. This CDR3 contains 16 residues. CDR3 in amino acids: CASSSFGQGAGAEQYF. In DNA form, the CDR3 reads TGCGCCAGCAGCTCCTTTGGGCAGGGGGCGGGCGCCGAGCAGTACTTC.

This clonotype was recorded a few times. The V call is TRBV5-6, the J call TRBJ1-2; 9 bases align to TRBD1. The CDR3 contains 14 residues. Germline V lookup: CDR1 SGHDT, CDR2 YYEEEE. The junction had 6 bases not matched to a gene; V was cut back by 5 bases and J by 4 bases. For the CDR3, the DNA is TGTGCCAGCAGGAGACCGGGACAGGGCTATGGCTACACCTTC. It specifies CASRRPGQGYGYTF.

Comment on this clonotype: It may be a read error: a sequence one base away is much more abundant. This rearrangement joins TRBV5-1 to TRBJ2-1; D not certain. The CDR3 has 11 amino acids. The germline V gene has CDR1 SGHRS and CDR2 YFSETQ. In DNA, the CDR3 is TGCGCCAGCATTGCCAACAATGAGCAGATCTTC. This encodes CASIANNEQIF.

A few counts support this clonotype. The chain recombines TRBV5-1 with TRBJ2-3; TRBD2 matches 9 bases. V trimming: 2 bases; J trimming: 6 bases; junction bases outside the gene matches: 16. The CDR3 loop spans 18 amino acids. Germline assignment: CDR1 SGHRS and CDR2 YFSETQ. The CDR3 DNA is TGCGCCAGCAGCTTAAATACCATGGGCGGGGGGGAGTTGGATACGCAGTATTTT. Protein: CASSLNTMGGGELDTQYF. Full variable domain (rest looked up from reference TRBV5-1 and TRBJ2-3): KAGVTQTPRYLIKTRGQQVTLSCSPISGHRSVSWYQQTPGQGLQFLFEYFSETQRNKGNFPGRFSGRQFSNSRSEMNVSTLELGDSALYLCASSLNTMGGGELDTQYFGPGTRLTVL.

V is TRBV10-2 and J is TRBJ2-3; D possibly corresponds to TRBD1 (5 bases). This CDR3 region has 17 residues. Germline loops: CDR1 WSHSY, CDR2 SAAADI. V was trimmed by 4 bases and J by 4 bases, leaving 21 bases between them. The CDR3 region is CASSGPVRGQVADTQYF. In DNA, the CDR3 is TGCGCCAGCAGTGGCCCTGTAAGGGGCCAGGTCGCAGATACGCAGTATTTT.

The CDR3 is CASSPRQSGTEAFF. The CDR3 DNA sequence: TGTGCCAGCAGCCCCCGACAGTCCGGCACTGAAGCTTTCTTT. The V and J genes are TRBV11-1 and TRBJ1-1; possible D gene TRBD1, 5 bases. CDR3 size: 14 residues. V lost 5 bases, J lost 4 bases, and 14 bases lay in between. Germline CDR1 is SGHAT and CDR2 is FQDESV (reference sequence). The full variable domain, rest sourced from reference TRBV11-1 and TRBJ1-1, is EAEVAQSPRYKITEKSQAVAFWCDPISGHATLYWYRQILGQGPELLVQFQDESVVDDSQLPKDRFSAERLKGVDSTLKIQPAELGDSAMYLCASSPRQSGTEAFFGQGTRLTVV.

This clonotype was detected a few times. The V gene is TRBV28, the J gene TRBJ2-3; D uncertain. Germline V lookup: CDR1 MDHEN, CDR2 SYDVKM. The CDR3 covers 14 residues. The V and J ends lost 7 bases and 7 bases respectively, with 18 bases between them. This chain's CDR3 is CASTQVGVEHTQYF. CDR3 DNA sequence: TGTGCCAGCACCCAGGTCGGTGTCGAGCATACGCAGTATTTT.

The CDR3 sequence: CASNGRGGEQYF. The CDR3 coding sequence is TGTGCCAGCAATGGCAGGGGAGGCGAGCAGTACTTC. The gene calls are TRBV2 and TRBJ2-7; either TRBD1 or TRBD2 may fit D (6 bases each). V lost 7 bases and J 6 bases, leaving 13 bases between the germline ends. Germline V CDR1 and CDR2: SNHLY, FYNNEI. CDR3 length: 12 amino acids.

This clonotype was counted between two and nine times. The CDR3 DNA follows: TGTGCCAGCAGTGAGGGAACAGGGGGCGGTCAGCCCCAGCATTTT. It codes for CASSEGTGGGQPQHF. The chain joins TRBV6-1 to TRBJ1-5, with 9 positions matching TRBD1. Germline CDR1 reads MNHNS; CDR2 reads SASEGT. Trimming cost V 3 bases and J 6 bases; bases outside gene matches: 6. This CDR3 is 15 amino acids long.

A few counts support this clonotype. The CDR3 nucleotides read TGTGCCAGCAGTTACAATCGGGAGACCCAGTACTTC. Its protein is CASSYNRETQYF. V gene TRBV6-5 combines with J gene TRBJ2-5; no clear D. The CDR3 is made up of 12 amino acids. Trimming took off 2 bases at V and 5 bases at J, with 6 bases between the two ends. Germline V gives CDR1 MNHEY, CDR2 SVGAGI.

This clonotype was recorded many times. The chain recombines TRBV4-1 with TRBJ1-1; D unresolved. Germline V gene sequence: CDR1 MGHRA, CDR2 YSYEKL. CDR3 size: 13 residues. Trimming took 3 bases from V and 5 from J, leaving 10 bases between them. The CDR3 DNA is TGCGCCAGCAGCCACAGGATTCGGACTGAAGCTTTCTTT. It translates to CASSHRIRTEAFF.

The rearrangement uses TRBV5-1 and TRBJ2-5; 7 bases are a match to TRBD1. V dropped 2 bases and J dropped 5; count of bases not matched to a gene: 9. This CDR3 is 15 amino acids long. Looked up from germline, CDR1 is SGHRS and CDR2 is YFSETQ. CDR3 DNA sequence: TGCGCCAGCAGCTTAGACAGACAGGGCGGGGAGACCCAGTACTTC. Amino acid sequence: CASSLDRQGGETQYF. Combining the CDR3 with reference TRBV5-1 and TRBJ2-5 gives the whole variable domain KAGVTQTPRYLIKTRGQQVTLSCSPISGHRSVSWYQQTPGQGLQFLFEYFSETQRNKGNFPGRFSGRQFSNSRSEMNVSTLELGDSALYLCASSLDRQGGETQYFGPGTRLLVL.

The chain links TRBV7-9 to TRBJ2-3, with D perhaps TRBD2 (6 bases). Trimming cost V 5 bases and J 4 bases, with 13 bases left between them. Germline lookup yields CDR1 SEHNR and CDR2 FQNEAQ (reference sequence). This CDR3 region has 14 residues. Here the CDR3 reads CASSPGGSADTQYF. CDR3 sequence (DNA): TGTGCCAGCAGCCCAGGAGGGTCCGCAGATACGCAGTATTTT. The full variable domain, with the rest looked up from reference TRBV7-9 and TRBJ2-3, is DTGVSQNPRHKITKRGQNVTFRCDPISEHNRLYWYRQTLGQGPEFLTYFQNEAQLEKSRLLSDRFSAERPKGSFSTLEIQRTEQGDSAMYLCASSPGGSADTQYFGPGTRLTVL.

This clonotype was detected many times. One end of the junction fails to match germline, which may point to a read error. J is TRBJ2-5 and V is TRBV5-1; perhaps TRBD1 as D (6 bases). Germline loops: CDR1 SGHRS, CDR2 YFSETQ. The CDR3 length is 14 residues. The CDR3 DNA follows: TGTGCCAGCAGCTTAGGGACAAACCAAGAGACCCAGTACTTC. As protein: CASSLGTNQETQYF.

There are a few counts of this clonotype. This chain uses TRBV5-1 with TRBJ2-1; 7 nucleotides match TRBD2. CDR1 is SGHRS, CDR2 YFSETQ, per germline. This CDR3 comprises 17 residues. With V trimmed by 0 bases and J by 9 bases, 15 bases remained unmatched. CDR3 loop: CASSLVLAARPTSEQFF. The CDR3 bases are TGCGCCAGCAGCTTGGTCCTAGCGGCGCGACCAACCAGTGAGCAGTTCTTC.

This clonotype appeared a few times. V usage is TRBV7-2 and J usage is TRBJ1-5; TRBD1 is a possible D gene (5 bases). The CDR3 contains 15 residues. CDR1 SGHTA and CDR2 FQGNSA come from the germline V gene. The germline V and J ends were trimmed by 5 bases and 3 bases, with 14 bases remaining between them. The CDR3 nucleotides read TGTGCCAGCAGCCCCCAGTTGGGGGACAATCAGCCCCAGCATTTT. Translation: CASSPQLGDNQPQHF.

The V and J genes are TRBV20-1 and TRBJ2-2; D may be TRBD1 or TRBD2 (6 bases each). Germline-derived CDR1 and CDR2 are DFQATT and SNEGSKA (reference sequence). The ends were cut back, 1 base at V and 2 bases at J, with 11 bases in the middle. This CDR3 spans 15 amino acids. The chain's CDR3 is CSARGRGLNTGELFF. In DNA form, the CDR3 reads TGCAGTGCTAGAGGCAGGGGACTTAACACCGGGGAGCTGTTTTTT.

The table lists this clonotype with a few counts. The chain couples TRBV29-1 to TRBJ1-2; TRBD1 might be the D (5 bases). Germline CDR1 and CDR2: SQVTM and ANQGSEA. Trimming pared 4 bases from V and 5 bases from J, leaving 11 bases between. The CDR3 runs to 12 residues. The CDR3 region has the DNA TGCAGCGTTGGACCAGGGAAATATGGCTACACCTTC. Protein: CSVGPGKYGYTF.

This clonotype came up a few times. The CDR3 sequence is CSVVGRGNEQYF. CDR3 DNA: TGCAGCGTTGTTGGCAGGGGAAACGAGCAGTACTTC. The chain uses TRBV29-1 and TRBJ2-7; weak D call: TRBD1 (6 bases). The CDR3 has 12 amino acids. Germline CDR1 SQVTM, CDR2 ANQGSEA. V lost 4 bases and J 5 bases, leaving 12 bases between the germline ends.

The rearrangement joins TRBV29-1 to TRBJ1-2; 7 bases align to TRBD1. The V and J ends lost 3 bases and 4 bases, in that order; junction bases with no gene match: 2. The CDR3 length is 12 residues. Germline values: CDR1 SQVTM, CDR2 ANQGSEA. The CDR3 here is CSVDGTAYGYTF. The CDR3 nucleotides are TGCAGCGTTGATGGGACAGCCTATGGCTACACCTTC. Supplemented by reference TRBV29-1 and TRBJ1-2, the full variable domain reads SAVISQKPSRDICQRGTSLTIQCQVDSQVTMMFWYRQQPGQSLTLIATANQGSEATYESGFVIDKFPISRPNLTFSTLTVSNMSPEDSSIYLCSVDGTAYGYTFGSGTRLTVV.

The chain links TRBV7-6 to TRBJ1-1, with a tentative D call TRBD1 (5 bases). The CDR3 runs to 14 residues. Germline V gene data show CDR1 as SGHVS and CDR2 as FNYEAQ. Trimming removed 3 bases from V and 3 bases from J, with 11 bases in between. The CDR3 DNA follows: TGTGCCAGCAGCTTTGGGGGGGATCACACTGAAGCTTTCTTT. Its translation is CASSFGGDHTEAFF.

This clonotype was seen many times. DNA of the CDR3: TGTGCCAGCAGCCAAGACACAGACTCCAGCTCTGGAAACACCATATATTTT. It specifies CASSQDTDSSSGNTIYF. This chain joins TRBV4-2 and TRBJ1-3; D remains ambiguous. Germline V gene lookup returns CDR1 LGHNA and CDR2 YNFKEQ. V lost 0 bases to trimming and J lost 0 bases, with 12 bases between them. This CDR3 comprises 17 residues.

The rearrangement joins TRBV10-3 to TRBJ2-1; 9 positions agree with TRBD1. V lost 6 bases and J lost 4; bases outside the gene matches: 4. CDR3 length: 14 residues. CDR1 and CDR2 (germline): ENHRY, SYGVKD. CDR3: CAISSGQGYNEQFF. In DNA form, the CDR3 reads TGTGCCATCAGCTCGGGACAGGGTTACAATGAGCAGTTCTTC.